One sample yielded the 11 T cell receptor beta chains listed below, sequenced in a study of T cell responses to AZD1222 COVID-19 vaccine. Repertoires were generated with immunoSEQ multiplex PCR, while TCRdb's copy carries only in-frame clones and drops some. Among 70,000 to 95,000 clones listed, approximately 90% were seen once. The sequencing used peripheral blood, collected 28 days after the second AZD1222 dose. All receptors derive from an adult who received the AZD1222 COVID-19 vaccine.

CDR3 sequence reads: CASSLEARAGPQHF. The CDR3 DNA is TGTGCCAGCAGCTTAGAGGCCCGCGCGGGGCCCCAGCATTTT. This chain uses TRBV11-2 with TRBJ1-5; D is uncertain. V lost 0 bases and J lost 9, with 12 bases in between. There are 14 residues in the CDR3. The germline V gene has CDR1 SGHAT and CDR2 FQNNGV. Variable domain in full (rest from reference TRBV11-2 and TRBJ1-5): EAGVAQSPRYKIIEKRQSVAFWCNPISGHATLYWYQQILGQGPKLLIQFQNNGVVDDSQLPKDRFSAERLKGVDSTLKIQPAKLEDSAVYLCASSLEARAGPQHFGDGTRLSIL.

The rearrangement uses TRBV12-5 and TRBJ2-7; D gene uncertain. CDR1 and CDR2 from the germline V gene are LGHNT and FRNRAP. Trimming removed 5 bases at V and 5 bases at J, with 22 bases between. The CDR3 has 16 amino acids. CDR3 coding DNA: TGTGCTAGTGGTGGAAGCTGGCAGCCGGGCGCCCACGAGCAGTACTTC. Translating gives CASGGSWQPGAHEQYF.

This sequence joins TRBV3-1 (or the pseudogene TRBV3-2) and TRBJ1-2, with D possibly matching TRBD1 (6 bases). This CDR3 has 14 residues. Germline lookup yields CDR1 LGHDT and CDR2 YNNKEL (reference sequence). The V end was cut by 1 base, the J end by 4 bases, with 10 bases between. The CDR3 nucleotides read TGTGCCAGCAGCCAAGGGACAGAGCTCTATGGCTACACCTTC. It codes for CASSQGTELYGYTF.

This sequence joins TRBV7-9 and TRBJ1-1; no definite D call. Germline CDR1 SEHNR, CDR2 FQNEAQ (reference sequence). Trimming stripped 5 bases from V and 4 bases from J, with 11 bases between. CDR3 length: 13 amino acids. The CDR3 loop reads CASSLSVGTEAFF. The CDR3 DNA reads as TGTGCCAGCAGCCTGAGCGTGGGCACTGAAGCTTTCTTT.

The chain couples TRBV30 to TRBJ2-1; 7 nucleotides align to TRBD2. V shed 2 bases and J 8 bases; nucleotides not matched to a gene: 3. The CDR3 contains 12 residues. In germline, CDR1 is GTSNPN, CDR2 SVGIG (reference sequence). CDR3 sequence: CAWSRGGDEQFF. The CDR3 bases are TGTGCCTGGAGTAGGGGAGGGGATGAGCAGTTCTTC.

This chain connects TRBV7-4 to TRBJ1-1, with D tentatively TRBD1 (6 bases). The germline V gene encodes CDR1 SGHVT and CDR2 SQSDAQ. The CDR3 covers 15 residues. The V end lost 5 bases, the J end lost 0 bases, and 13 bases lay between the germline ends. In DNA form, the CDR3 reads TGTGCCAGCAGCCCAGGGGAAGTAATGAACACTGAAGCTTTCTTT. This sequence encodes CASSPGEVMNTEAFF.

This chain uses TRBV7-9 with TRBJ1-6; D not certain. The CDR3 is made up of 12 amino acids. V was shortened by 5 bases and J by 6 bases, with 5 bases between the two germline ends. CDR1 is SEHNR and CDR2 is FQNEAQ in the germline V gene (reference sequence). The DNA for the CDR3 is TGTGCCAGCAGCACCGTTAATTCACCCCTCCACTTT. It encodes CASSTVNSPLHF.

The J gene is TRBJ2-7, the V gene TRBV6-1; D call uncertain. The V gene lost 3 bases and the J gene lost 1 base, with 10 bases spanning the gap. CDR1 and CDR2 (germline): MNHNS, SASEGT. The CDR3 runs 14 residues. CDR3 in amino acids: CASSEMGSSYEQYF. The CDR3 region has the DNA TGTGCCAGCAGTGAGATGGGCAGTTCCTACGAGCAGTACTTC.

In this sample, this clone turned up once. This chain joins TRBV6-5 and TRBJ2-3; tentatively, D is TRBD2 (6 bases). V gave up 11 bases and J gave up 2 bases, with 14 bases separating them. Germline V gene sequence: CDR1 MNHEY, CDR2 SVGAGI. The CDR3 covers 13 residues. The chain's CDR3 is CAARGSITDTQYF. CDR3 nucleotides: TGTGCCGCACGGGGGAGTATCACAGATACGCAGTATTTT.

The chain is built from TRBV6-4 and TRBJ1-1; 11 positions match TRBD1. This CDR3 has 14 amino acids. The V segment lost 2 bases and the J segment 5 bases; nucleotides outside the gene matches: 1. CDR1 and CDR2 (germline): MRHNA, SNTAGT. The CDR3 region has the DNA TGTGCCAGCAGTGACGGACAGGGGGCTACTGAAGCTTTCTTT. Residues: CASSDGQGATEAFF.

The chain uses TRBV6-5 and TRBJ2-1; D gene ambiguous. V shed 3 bases and J shed 5 bases, with 14 bases lying between them. Germline loops: CDR1 MNHEY, CDR2 SVGAGI. The CDR3 consists of 15 residues. CDR3 sequence (DNA): TGTGCCAGCAGTTATTCGAGTTTGTCGCACAATGAGCAGTTCTTC. This translates into CASSYSSLSHNEQFF.